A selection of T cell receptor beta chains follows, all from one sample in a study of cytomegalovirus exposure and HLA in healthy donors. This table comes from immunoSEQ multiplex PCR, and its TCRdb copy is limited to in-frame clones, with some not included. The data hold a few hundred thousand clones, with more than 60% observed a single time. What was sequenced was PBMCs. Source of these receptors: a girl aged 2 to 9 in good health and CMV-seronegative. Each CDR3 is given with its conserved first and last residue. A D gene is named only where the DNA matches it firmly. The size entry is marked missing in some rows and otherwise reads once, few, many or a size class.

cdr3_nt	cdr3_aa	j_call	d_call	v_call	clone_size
TGTGCCAGCAGGGCCAGGGGGCCTGGAAACACCATATATTTT	CASRARGPGNTIYF	TRBJ1-3	TRBD1	TRBV7-9	few
TGTGCCAGCAGCTCAACCGGGACAGGGACAACTAATGAAAAACTGTTTTTT	CASSSTGTGTTNEKLFF	TRBJ1-4	TRBD1	TRBV7-9	-
TGTGCCAGCAGGCAGGGCAATGCGGGGGGCCGTACTAGCACAGATACGCAGTATTTT	CASRQGNAGGRTSTDTQYF	TRBJ2-3	TRBD2	TRBV7-9	-
TGTGCCAGCAGCCGGCGGGACTTGGGATACTCCTACGAGCAGTACTTC	CASSRRDLGYSYEQYF	TRBJ2-7	-	TRBV5-4	-
TGTGCCAGCAGCCCATCAGGGATCCAAGAGACCCAGTACTTC	CASSPSGIQETQYF	TRBJ2-5	-	TRBV7-7	-
TGCGCCAGCAGCCAAGAAGCCCCCAGGCAGTTGAATTCACCCCTCCACTTT	CASSQEAPRQLNSPLHF	TRBJ1-6	-	TRBV4-1	few
TGTGCCAGCAGCCCCCGTATGGGGGCCAACAATGAGCAGTTCTTC	CASSPRMGANNEQFF	TRBJ2-1	-	TRBV9	-
TGCAGCGTTGATCGGCAGGGTGGAAACACCATATATTTT	CSVDRQGGNTIYF	TRBJ1-3	-	TRBV29-1	-
TGTGCCAGCAGAGAACCAGGGCGGGGGGGTTACAATGAGCAGTTCTTC	CASREPGRGGYNEQFF	TRBJ2-1	TRBD2	TRBV6-6	-
TGTGCTAGTGGCACCAGCGGGGGAAGGAATGAGCAGTTCTTC	CASGTSGGRNEQFF	TRBJ2-1	TRBD2	TRBV12-5	-
TGTGCCAGTAGTATCCCCGGGGCTGAAGCTTTCTTT	CASSIPGAEAFF	TRBJ1-1	-	TRBV19	-
TGTGCCAGCAGCAAAGGTTGGGACAGAGAAGAGCAGTACTTC	CASSKGWDREEQYF	TRBJ2-7	-	TRBV21-1	-
TGCAGCGCTTTGGGACAACACTATGGCTACACCTTC	CSALGQHYGYTF	TRBJ1-2	-	TRBV29-1	-
TGTGCCAGCAGCTTAAAGTTGGGGGGGAATGAGCAGTTCTTC	CASSLKLGGNEQFF	TRBJ2-1	TRBD2	TRBV13	-
TGTGCCAGCATCCAGCGGGGGGGTAGATACAATGAGCAGTTCTTC	CASIQRGGRYNEQFF	TRBJ2-1	TRBD2	TRBV7-2	-
TGTGCCAGCTCACCAGCTCTCGGGGAGGTCTTC	CASSPALGEVF	TRBJ2-1	-	TRBV18	-
TGTGCCAGCAGTCGAAGGGGGAATATAGATGGCTACACCTTC	CASSRRGNIDGYTF	TRBJ1-2	-	TRBV25-1	-
TGTGCCAGCAGTGACCGCAGCGGGACAGGGGACTACTCTGGGGCCAACGTCCTGACTTTC	CASSDRSGTGDYSGANVLTF	TRBJ2-6	TRBD1	TRBV6-1	few
TGTGCCAGCAGTCCCCGCCAGGGGCGCGGCTATGGCTACACCTTC	CASSPRQGRGYGYTF	TRBJ1-2	-	TRBV6-5	-
TGTGCCAGCAGTACCTTACCCTACCCGGGACAGGGCACTTATAGCAATCAGCCCCAGCATTTT	CASSTLPYPGQGTYSNQPQHF	TRBJ1-5	TRBD1	TRBV27	-
TGTGCCAGCAGCAGCCATCTTTCTAGCGTGGGAGATACGCAGTATTTT	CASSSHLSSVGDTQYF	TRBJ2-3	-	TRBV9	-
TGTGCCAGCAGCCTTCGGACTACTTTGCGCTACGAGCAGTACTTC	CASSLRTTLRYEQYF	TRBJ2-7	-	TRBV7-2	-
TGTGCCAGCAGCTTAGCCAGGAACGCGAACACCGGGGAGCTGTTTTTT	CASSLARNANTGELFF	TRBJ2-2	-	TRBV7-9	-
TGTGCCAGCAGCTTAGGGACAGGCACTAACTATGGCTACACCTTC	CASSLGTGTNYGYTF	TRBJ1-2	TRBD1	TRBV11-2	once